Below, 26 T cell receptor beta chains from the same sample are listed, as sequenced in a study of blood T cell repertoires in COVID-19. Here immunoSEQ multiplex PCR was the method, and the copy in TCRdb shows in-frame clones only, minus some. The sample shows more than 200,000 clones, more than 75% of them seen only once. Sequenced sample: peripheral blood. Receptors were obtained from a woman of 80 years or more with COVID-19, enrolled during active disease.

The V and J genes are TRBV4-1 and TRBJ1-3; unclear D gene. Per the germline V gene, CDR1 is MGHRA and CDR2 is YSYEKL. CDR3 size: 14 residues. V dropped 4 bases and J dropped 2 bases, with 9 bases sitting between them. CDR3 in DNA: TGCGCCAGCAGCCGCCAGGAGGCTGGAAACACCATATATTTT. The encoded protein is CASSRQEAGNTIYF.

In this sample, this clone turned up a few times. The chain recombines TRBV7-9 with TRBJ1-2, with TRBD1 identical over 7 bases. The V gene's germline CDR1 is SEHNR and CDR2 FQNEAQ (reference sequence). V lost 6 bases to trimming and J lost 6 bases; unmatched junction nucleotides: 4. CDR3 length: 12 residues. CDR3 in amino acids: CASSSDRDGYTF. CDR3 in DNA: TGTGCCAGCAGTTCCGACAGGGATGGCTACACCTTC.

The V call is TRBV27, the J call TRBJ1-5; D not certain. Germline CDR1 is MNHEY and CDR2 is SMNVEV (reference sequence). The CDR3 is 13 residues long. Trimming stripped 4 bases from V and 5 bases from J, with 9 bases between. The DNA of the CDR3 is TGTGCCAGCAGTTCGCAGAATTATCAGCCCCAGCATTTT. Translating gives CASSSQNYQPQHF.

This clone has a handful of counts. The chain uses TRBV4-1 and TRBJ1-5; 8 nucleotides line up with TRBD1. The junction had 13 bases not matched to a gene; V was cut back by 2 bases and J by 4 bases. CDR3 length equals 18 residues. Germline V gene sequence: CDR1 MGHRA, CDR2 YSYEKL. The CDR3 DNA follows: TGCGCCAGCAGCCAATATTACCGTGGGACAGGATCAAATCAGCCCCAGCATTTT. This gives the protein CASSQYYRGTGSNQPQHF.

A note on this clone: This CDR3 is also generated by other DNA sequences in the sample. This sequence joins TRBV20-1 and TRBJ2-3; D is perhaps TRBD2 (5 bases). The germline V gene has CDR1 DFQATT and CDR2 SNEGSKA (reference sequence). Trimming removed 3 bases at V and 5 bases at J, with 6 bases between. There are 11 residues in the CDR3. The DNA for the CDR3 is TGCAGTGCTAGGGCGGGAGATACGCAGTATTTT. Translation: CSARAGDTQYF.

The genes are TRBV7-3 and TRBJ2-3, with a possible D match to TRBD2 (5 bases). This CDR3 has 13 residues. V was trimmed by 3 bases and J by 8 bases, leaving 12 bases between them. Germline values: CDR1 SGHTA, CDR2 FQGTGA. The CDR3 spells CASSFGEAGTQYF. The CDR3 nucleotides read TGTGCCAGCAGCTTCGGCGAGGCGGGTACGCAGTATTTT.

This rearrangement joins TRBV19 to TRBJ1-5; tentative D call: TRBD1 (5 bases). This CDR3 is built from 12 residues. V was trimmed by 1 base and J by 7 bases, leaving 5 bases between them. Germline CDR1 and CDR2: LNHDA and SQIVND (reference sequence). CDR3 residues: CASSIGGQPQHF. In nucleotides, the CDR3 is TGTGCCAGTAGTATAGGGGGCCAGCCCCAGCATTTT.

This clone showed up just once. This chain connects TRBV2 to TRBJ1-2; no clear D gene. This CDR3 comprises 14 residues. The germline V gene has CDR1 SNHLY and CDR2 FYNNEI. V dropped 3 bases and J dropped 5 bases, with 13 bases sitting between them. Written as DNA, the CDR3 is TGTGCCAGCAGTGATGACGCAGGTGGATATGGCTACACCTTC. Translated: CASSDDAGGYGYTF.

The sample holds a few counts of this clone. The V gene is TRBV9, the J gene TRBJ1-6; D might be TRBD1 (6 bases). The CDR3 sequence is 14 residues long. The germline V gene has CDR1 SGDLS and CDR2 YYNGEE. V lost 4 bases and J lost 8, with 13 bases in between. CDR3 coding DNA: TGTGCCAGCAGCCCTACAGGGCTGGATTCACCCCTCCACTTT. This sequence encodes CASSPTGLDSPLHF.

The CDR3 nucleotides are TGTGCCAGCAGTTACACATCAGGGGGCCGTGAAAAACTGTTTTTT. Protein product: CASSYTSGGREKLFF. This chain connects TRBV6-5 to TRBJ1-4, with 8 bases that match TRBD1. V was pared by 2 bases and J by 7 bases, with 6 bases of the junction left unmatched. Germline V gene lookup returns CDR1 MNHEY and CDR2 SVGAGI. The CDR3 is 15 residues long.

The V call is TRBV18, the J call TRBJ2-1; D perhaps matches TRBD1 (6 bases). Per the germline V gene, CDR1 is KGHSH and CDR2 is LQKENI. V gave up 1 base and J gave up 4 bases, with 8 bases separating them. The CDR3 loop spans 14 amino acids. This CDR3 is CASSPRGRYNEQFF. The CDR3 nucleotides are TGTGCCAGCTCACCACGGGGGCGGTACAATGAGCAGTTCTTC.

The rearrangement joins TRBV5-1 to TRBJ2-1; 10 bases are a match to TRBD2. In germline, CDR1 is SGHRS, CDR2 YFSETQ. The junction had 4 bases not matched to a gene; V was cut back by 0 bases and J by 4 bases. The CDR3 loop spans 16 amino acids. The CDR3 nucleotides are TGCGCCAGCAGCTTGGATACTAGCGGGATTTACAATGAGCAGTTCTTC. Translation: CASSLDTSGIYNEQFF. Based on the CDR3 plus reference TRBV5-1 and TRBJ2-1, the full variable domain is KAGVTQTPRYLIKTRGQQVTLSCSPISGHRSVSWYQQTPGQGLQFLFEYFSETQRNKGNFPGRFSGRQFSNSRSEMNVSTLELGDSALYLCASSLDTSGIYNEQFFGPGTRLTVL.

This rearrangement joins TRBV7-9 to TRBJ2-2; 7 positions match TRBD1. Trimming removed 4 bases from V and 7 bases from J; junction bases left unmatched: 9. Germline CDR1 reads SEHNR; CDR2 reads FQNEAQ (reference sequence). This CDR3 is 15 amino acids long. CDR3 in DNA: TGTGCCAGCAGCTGGCGACAGGGATTAGTCGGGGAGCTGTTTTTT. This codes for CASSWRQGLVGELFF. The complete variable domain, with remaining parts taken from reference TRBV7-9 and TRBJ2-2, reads DTGVSQNPRHKITKRGQNVTFRCDPISEHNRLYWYRQTLGQGPEFLTYFQNEAQLEKSRLLSDRFSAERPKGSFSTLEIQRTEQGDSAMYLCASSWRQGLVGELFFGEGSRLTVL.

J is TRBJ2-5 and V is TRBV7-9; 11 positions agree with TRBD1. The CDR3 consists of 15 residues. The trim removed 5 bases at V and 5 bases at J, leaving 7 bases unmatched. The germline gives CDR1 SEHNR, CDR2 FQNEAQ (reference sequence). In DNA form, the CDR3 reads TGTGCCAGCAGCGACGGGGACAGGGGGAGGGAGACCCAGTACTTC. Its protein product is CASSDGDRGRETQYF.

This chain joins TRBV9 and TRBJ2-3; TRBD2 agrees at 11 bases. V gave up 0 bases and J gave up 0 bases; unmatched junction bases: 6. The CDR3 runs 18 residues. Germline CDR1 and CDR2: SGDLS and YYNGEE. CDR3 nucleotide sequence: TGTGCCAGCAGCGTAGAGTGGGGACTAGCGGCTAGCACAGATACGCAGTATTTT. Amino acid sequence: CASSVEWGLAASTDTQYF.

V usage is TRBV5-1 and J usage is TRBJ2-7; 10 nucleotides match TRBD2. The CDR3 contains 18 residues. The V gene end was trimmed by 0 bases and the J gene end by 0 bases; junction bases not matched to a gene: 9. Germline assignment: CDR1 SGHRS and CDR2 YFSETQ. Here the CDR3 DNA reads TGCGCCAGCAGCTTGGTTCCTAGCGGGGGCCTCAGCTCCTACGAGCAGTACTTC. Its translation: CASSLVPSGGLSSYEQYF.

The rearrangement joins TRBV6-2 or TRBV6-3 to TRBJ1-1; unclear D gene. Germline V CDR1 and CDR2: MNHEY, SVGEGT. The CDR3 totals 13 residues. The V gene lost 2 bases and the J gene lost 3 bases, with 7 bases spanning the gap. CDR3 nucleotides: TGTGCCAGCAGTTACCGGGAGTACACTGAAGCTTTCTTT. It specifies CASSYREYTEAFF.

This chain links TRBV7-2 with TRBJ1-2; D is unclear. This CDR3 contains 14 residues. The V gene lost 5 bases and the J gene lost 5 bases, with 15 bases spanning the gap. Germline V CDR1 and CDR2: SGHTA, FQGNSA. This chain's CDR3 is CASSPREGIYGYTF. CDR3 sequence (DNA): TGTGCCAGCAGCCCCCGGGAGGGAATATATGGCTACACCTTC.

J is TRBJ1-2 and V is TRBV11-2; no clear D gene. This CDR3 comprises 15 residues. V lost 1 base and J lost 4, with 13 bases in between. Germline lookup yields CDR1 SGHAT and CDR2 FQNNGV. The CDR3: CASSLGQYAVYGYTF. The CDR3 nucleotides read TGTGCCAGCAGCTTAGGACAATACGCTGTCTATGGCTACACCTTC.

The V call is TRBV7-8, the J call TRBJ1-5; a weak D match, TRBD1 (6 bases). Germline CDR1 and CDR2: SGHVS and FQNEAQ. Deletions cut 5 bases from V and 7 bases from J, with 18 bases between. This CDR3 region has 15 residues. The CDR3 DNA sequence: TGTGCCAGCAGCCCCGGACAGTCCCGGGGACAGCCCCAGCATTTT. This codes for CASSPGQSRGQPQHF.

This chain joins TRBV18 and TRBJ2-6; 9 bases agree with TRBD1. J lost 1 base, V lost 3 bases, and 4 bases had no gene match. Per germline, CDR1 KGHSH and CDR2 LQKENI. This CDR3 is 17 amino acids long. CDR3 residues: CASSPPGQGSGANVLTF. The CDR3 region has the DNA TGTGCCAGCTCACCGCCGGGACAGGGTTCTGGGGCCAACGTCCTGACTTTC.

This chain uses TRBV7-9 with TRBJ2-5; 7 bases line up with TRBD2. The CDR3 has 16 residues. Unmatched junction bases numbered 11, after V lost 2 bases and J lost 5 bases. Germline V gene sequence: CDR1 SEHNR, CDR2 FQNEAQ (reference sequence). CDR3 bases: TGTGCCAGCAGCTTACCTTTCACGGGAGGATCGGAGACCCAGTACTTC. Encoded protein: CASSLPFTGGSETQYF.

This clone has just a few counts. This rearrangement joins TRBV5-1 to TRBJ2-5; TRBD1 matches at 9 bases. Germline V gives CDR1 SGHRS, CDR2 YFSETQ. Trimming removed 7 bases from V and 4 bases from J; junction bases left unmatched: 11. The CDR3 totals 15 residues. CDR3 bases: TGCGCCAGCTCCCCCGGGACAGGGACAGGAGAGACCCAGTACTTC. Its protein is CASSPGTGTGETQYF.

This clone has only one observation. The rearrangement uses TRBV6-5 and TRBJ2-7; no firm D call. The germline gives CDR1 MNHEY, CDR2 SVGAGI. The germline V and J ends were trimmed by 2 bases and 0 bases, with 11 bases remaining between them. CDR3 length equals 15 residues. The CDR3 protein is CASSYESRGSYEQYF. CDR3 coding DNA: TGTGCCAGCAGTTACGAATCTCGAGGCTCCTACGAGCAGTACTTC.

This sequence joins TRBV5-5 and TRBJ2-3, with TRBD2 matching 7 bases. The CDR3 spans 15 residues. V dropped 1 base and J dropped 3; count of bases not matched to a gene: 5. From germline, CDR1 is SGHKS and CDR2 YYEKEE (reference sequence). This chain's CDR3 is CASSLRAGATDTQYF. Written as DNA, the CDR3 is TGTGCCAGCAGCTTGAGGGCGGGAGCTACAGATACGCAGTATTTT.

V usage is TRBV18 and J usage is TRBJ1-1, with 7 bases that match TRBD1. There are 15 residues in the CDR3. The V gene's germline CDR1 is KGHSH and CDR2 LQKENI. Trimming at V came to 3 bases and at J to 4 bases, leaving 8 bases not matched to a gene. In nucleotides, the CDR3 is TGTGCCAGCTCACCCCGACAGGGTTCGGGCACTGAAGCTTTCTTT. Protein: CASSPRQGSGTEAFF.